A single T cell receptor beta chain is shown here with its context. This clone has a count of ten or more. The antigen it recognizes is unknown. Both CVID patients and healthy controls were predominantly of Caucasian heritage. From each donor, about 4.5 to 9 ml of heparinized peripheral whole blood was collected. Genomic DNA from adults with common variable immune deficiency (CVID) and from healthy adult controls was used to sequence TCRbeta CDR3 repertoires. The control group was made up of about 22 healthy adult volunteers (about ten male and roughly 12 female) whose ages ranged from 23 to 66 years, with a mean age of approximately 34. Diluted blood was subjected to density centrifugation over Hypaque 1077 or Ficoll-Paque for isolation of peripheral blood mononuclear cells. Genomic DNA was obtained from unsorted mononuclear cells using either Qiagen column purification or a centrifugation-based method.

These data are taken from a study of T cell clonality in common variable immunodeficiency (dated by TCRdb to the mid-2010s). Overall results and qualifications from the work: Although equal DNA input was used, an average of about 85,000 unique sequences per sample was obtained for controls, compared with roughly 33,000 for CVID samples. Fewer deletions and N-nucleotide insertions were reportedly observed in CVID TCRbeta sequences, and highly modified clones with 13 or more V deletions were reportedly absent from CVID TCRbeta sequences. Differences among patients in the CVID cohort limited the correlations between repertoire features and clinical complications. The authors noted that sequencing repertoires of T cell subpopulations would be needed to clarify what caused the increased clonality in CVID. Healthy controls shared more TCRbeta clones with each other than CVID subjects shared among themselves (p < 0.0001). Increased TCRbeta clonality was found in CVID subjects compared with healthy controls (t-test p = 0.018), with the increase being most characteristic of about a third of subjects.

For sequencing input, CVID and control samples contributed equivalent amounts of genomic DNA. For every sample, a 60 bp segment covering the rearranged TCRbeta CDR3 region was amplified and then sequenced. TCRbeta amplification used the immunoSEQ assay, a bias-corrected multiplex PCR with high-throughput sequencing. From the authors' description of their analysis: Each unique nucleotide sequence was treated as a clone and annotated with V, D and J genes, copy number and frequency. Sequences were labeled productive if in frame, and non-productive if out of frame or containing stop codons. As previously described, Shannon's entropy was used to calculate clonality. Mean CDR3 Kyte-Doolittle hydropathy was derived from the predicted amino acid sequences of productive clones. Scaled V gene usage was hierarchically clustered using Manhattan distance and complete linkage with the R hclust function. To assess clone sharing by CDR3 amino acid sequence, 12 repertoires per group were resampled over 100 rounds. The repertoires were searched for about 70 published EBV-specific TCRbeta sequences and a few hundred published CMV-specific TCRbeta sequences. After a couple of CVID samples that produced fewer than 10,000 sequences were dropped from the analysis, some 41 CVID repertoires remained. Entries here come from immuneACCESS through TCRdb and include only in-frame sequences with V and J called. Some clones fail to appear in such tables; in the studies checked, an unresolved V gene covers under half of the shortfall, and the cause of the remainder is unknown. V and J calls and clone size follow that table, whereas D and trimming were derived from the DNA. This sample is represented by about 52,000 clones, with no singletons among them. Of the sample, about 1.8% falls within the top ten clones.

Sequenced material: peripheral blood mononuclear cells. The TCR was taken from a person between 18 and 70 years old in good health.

Partial CDR3 DNA: TGTGCCTGGAGTTACAGGGGTATCTCCTACGAG. Translated, it gives CAWSYRGISYE. The entire CDR3 protein is CAWSYRGISYEQYF. The V and J segments used are TRBV30 and TRBJ2-7; 7 central bases correspond to TRBD1. Read sequence stops 3 residues before the CDR3 end, and the germline J gene provides the missing end. The CDR3 starts with the cysteine, ends with the phenylalanine, and has 14 residues. Only the CDR3 bases that were read are kept: 33 of them, in frame from base 1. From a lookup of the germline V gene (reference sequence), CDR1 and CDR2 are GTSNPN and SVGIG. V is cut back by 2 bases and J by 0 bases, with 4 bases in the junction unmatched.